These 13 T cell receptor beta chains were sequenced from one sample in a study of breast tumors, draining lymph nodes, adjacent tissues. The lymph nodes were axillary draining lymph nodes from breast cancer patients. TCRdb recomputed calls from the multiplex PCR reads with MiXCR, one row per CDR3 protein. The sample contains 150,000 to 250,000 distinct CDR3 sequences, approximately 33% of which appear only once. Sequenced input: axillary lymph node tissue. These receptors were taken from a female donor with breast cancer. Some clones in this sample may be carry-over from other donors' samples.

On this clonotype: This may stem from a read error, because a much larger clone lies one nucleotide away. The genes are TRBV20-1 and TRBJ2-1; D tentatively reads TRBD1 or TRBD2 (5 bases each). CDR1 and CDR2 (germline): DFQATT, SNEGSKA (reference sequence). CDR3 size: 12 residues. The CDR3 sequence: CSATPRGDEPFF. The CDR3 DNA is TGCAGTGCTACCCCAAGGGGAGATGAGCCGTTCTTC.

The chain links TRBV10-1 to TRBJ2-3; 10 bases map to TRBD2. The CDR3 consists of 14 residues. Germline values: CDR1 WNHNN, CDR2 SYGVQD (reference sequence). With V trimmed by 8 bases and J by 2 bases, 4 bases remained unmatched. CDR3 amino acids: CASWSGGVTDTQYF. The CDR3 coding sequence is TGCGCCAGCTGGAGCGGGGGGGTCACAGATACGCAGTATTTT.

The table lists this clonotype with many counts. The CDR3 DNA is TGCAGTGCTCTTTACAGGGAAAAACTGTTTTTT. It translates to CSALYREKLFF. The chain has TRBV20-1 and TRBJ1-4; tentatively, D is TRBD1 (5 bases). The CDR3 is 11 residues long. Trimming cost V 5 bases and J 8 bases, with 9 bases left between them. Germline V lookup: CDR1 DFQATT, CDR2 SNEGSKA (reference sequence).

This clonotype was observed at least ten times. The chain couples TRBV2 to TRBJ2-6, with 8 bases matching TRBD2. The CDR3 totals 16 residues. Trimming at V came to 7 bases and at J to 0 bases, leaving 5 bases not matched to a gene. In germline, CDR1 is SNHLY, CDR2 FYNNEI. The CDR3 bases are TGTGCCAGCATTGAGCGGGGGAGCTCTGGGGCCAACGTCCTGACTTTC. It codes for CASIERGSSGANVLTF.

As for this clonotype: At one end, the junction sequence differs from germline, possibly due to a read error. The chain uses TRBV7-6 and TRBJ2-2, with D tentatively TRBD2 (5 bases). Germline CDR1 SGHVS, CDR2 FNYEAQ. The CDR3 length is 14 residues. CDR3 DNA: TGTGCCAGCAGCTTAACCAGCGTCACCGGGGAGCTGTCTTGG. Protein sequence: CASSLTSVTGELSW.

V and J are TRBV10-3 and TRBJ2-1; no definite D call. Trimming pared 7 bases from V and 2 bases from J, leaving 12 bases between. The length of the CDR3 is 14 residues. From germline, CDR1 is ENHRY and CDR2 SYGVKD. As DNA, the CDR3 is TGTGCCATCAATGGGGATATCACCTACAATGAGCAGTTCTTC. This translates into CAINGDITYNEQFF.

This clonotype was seen more than once but under ten times. The chain carries TRBV5-1 and TRBJ2-1; the match to TRBD2 covers 10 bases. There are 19 residues in the CDR3. The ends lost 3 bases at V and 0 bases at J; junction bases unmatched: 12. Germline V gene sequence: CDR1 SGHRS, CDR2 YFSETQ. CDR3 amino acids: CASSSSGGPTTPSYNEQFF. The CDR3 coding sequence is TGCGCCAGCAGCTCTAGCGGGGGCCCCACCACCCCCTCCTACAATGAGCAGTTCTTC. The variable domain in full, completed from reference TRBV5-1 and TRBJ2-1, reads KAGVTQTPRYLIKTRGQQVTLSCSPISGHRSVSWYQQTPGQGLQFLFEYFSETQRNKGNFPGRFSGRQFSNSRSEMNVSTLELGDSALYLCASSSSGGPTTPSYNEQFFGPGTRLTVL.

Many counts were recorded for this clonotype. The V call is TRBV20-1, the J call TRBJ2-5; perhaps TRBD2 as D (6 bases). Trimming removed 0 bases from V and 5 bases from J, with 16 bases in between. CDR3 size: 15 residues. The germline gives CDR1 DFQATT, CDR2 SNEGSKA (reference sequence). The CDR3 nucleotides are TGCAGTGCTAGAGATTTTAGAGCGGGTGGGGAGACCCAGTACTTC. Residues: CSARDFRAGGETQYF.

The chain has TRBV20-1 and TRBJ2-5, with D possibly being TRBD1 or TRBD2 (5 bases each). Trimming took 3 bases from V and 5 from J, leaving 10 bases between them. Germline assignment: CDR1 DFQATT and CDR2 SNEGSKA (reference sequence). The CDR3 loop spans 12 amino acids. The CDR3 here is CSASGGEETQYF. DNA for the CDR3: TGCAGTGCTAGTGGGGGTGAGGAGACCCAGTACTTC.

This clonotype was seen repeatedly, ten times or more. This may be a read error, as it is one base from a much larger clone. This chain joins TRBV6-2 or TRBV6-3 and TRBJ1-2; D may be TRBD1 (5 bases). Trimming pared 5 bases from V and 4 bases from J, leaving 14 bases between. Germline V gene lookup returns CDR1 MNHEY and CDR2 SVGEGT. The CDR3 is 14 amino acids. CDR3 DNA sequence: TGTGCCAGCAGTCGCCAGGGACTCGGCTATGGCTACACCTTC. This sequence encodes CASSRQGLGYGYTF.

This clonotype was detected a few times. The J gene is TRBJ2-3, the V gene TRBV5-1; D is unresolved. The end of the DNA aligns better with TRBJ1-5, so the J call may be wrong. The V gene's germline CDR1 is SGHRS and CDR2 YFSETQ. CDR3 size: 12 residues. The CDR3 DNA is TGCGCCAGCAGCCTCAGTACAGATACGCAGCATTTT. Translated: CASSLSTDTQHF.

This clonotype was recorded at least ten times. The chain links TRBV6-5 to TRBJ1-3; 8 nucleotides agree with TRBD1. The CDR3 spans 16 residues. Germline V CDR1 and CDR2: MNHEY, SVGAGI. The junction had 4 bases not matched to a gene; V was cut back by 0 bases and J by 3 bases. The CDR3, as DNA: TGTGCCAGCAGTTACTCGGGGGACAGGCGTGGAAACACCATATATTTT. As protein: CASSYSGDRRGNTIYF.

With regard to this clonotype: One junction end disagrees with the germline gene, perhaps due to a read error. The chain combines TRBV2 with TRBJ1-4; 8 bases map to TRBD1. The CDR3 spans 14 residues. Germline V gives CDR1 SNHLY, CDR2 FYNNEI. CDR3 residues: CASNEDRVNEKLFF. CDR3 nucleotide sequence: TGTGCCAGCAATGAGGACAGGGTGAATGAGAAACTGTTTTTT. The variable domain in full, with the rest retrieved from reference TRBV2 and TRBJ1-4, is EPEVTQTPSHQVTQMGQEVILRCVPISNHLYFYWYRQILGQKVEFLVSFYNNEISEKSEIFDDQFSVERPDGSNFTLKIRSTKLEDSAMYFCASNEDRVNEKLFFGSGTQLSVL.